One sample yielded the 5 T cell receptor beta chains listed below, sequenced in a study of identical twins. From the 5' RACE reads, TCRdb called clonotypes with MiXCR, one entry per CDR3 protein. The table has under 1 million distinct CDR3 sequences, 12% seen once. The sample also formed part of further work on yellow fever vaccine responses in identical twins.

Sequenced sample: PBMCs. These receptors were obtained from a woman aged 18-29 years in good health.

The chain is built from TRBV2 and TRBJ2-1; D possibly corresponds to TRBD1 (6 bases). Trimming left V 6 bases short and J 12 bases short, with 15 bases between. The CDR3 spans 12 residues. Germline-derived CDR1 and CDR2 are SNHLY and FYNNEI. CDR3 region: CASSEQGWMQFF. The CDR3 nucleotides are TGTGCCAGCAGCGAACAGGGATGGATGCAGTTCTTC.

This clonotype was observed at least ten times. This sequence joins TRBV5-1 and TRBJ2-1, with no clear D. This CDR3 is 16 amino acids long. Trimming pared 2 bases from V and 0 bases from J, leaving 12 bases between. Germline-derived CDR1 and CDR2 are SGHRS and YFSETQ. CDR3 residues: CASSLFDKSSYNEQFF. In DNA, the CDR3 is TGCGCCAGCAGCTTATTCGATAAGAGCTCCTACAATGAGCAGTTCTTC. The variable domain in full, completed from reference TRBV5-1 and TRBJ2-1, reads KAGVTQTPRYLIKTRGQQVTLSCSPISGHRSVSWYQQTPGQGLQFLFEYFSETQRNKGNFPGRFSGRQFSNSRSEMNVSTLELGDSALYLCASSLFDKSSYNEQFFGPGTRLTVL.

The rearrangement joins TRBV7-9 to TRBJ2-3; tentative D call: TRBD2 (5 bases). There are 14 residues in the CDR3. CDR1 and CDR2 from the germline V gene are SEHNR and FQNEAQ (reference sequence). Trimming removed 0 bases at V and 4 bases at J, with 8 bases between. The CDR3 region is CASSLAGIADTQYF. The DNA of the CDR3 is TGTGCCAGCAGCTTAGCCGGGATCGCAGATACGCAGTATTTT.

This chain joins TRBV29-1 and TRBJ2-1, with 9 positions matching TRBD1. With V trimmed by 0 bases and J by 9 bases, 6 bases remained unmatched. The CDR3 sequence is 14 residues long. Germline CDR1 SQVTM, CDR2 ANQGSEA. Here the CDR3 reads CSVEDRGQGSEQFF. As DNA, the CDR3 is TGCAGCGTTGAAGATCGTGGACAGGGGTCTGAGCAGTTCTTC.

This clonotype was found a few times. The V and J genes are TRBV24-1 and TRBJ2-1, with D perhaps given as TRBD1 or TRBD2 (5 bases each). CDR1 and CDR2 (germline): KGHDR, SFDVKD. V lost 4 bases and J lost 0, with 9 bases in between. CDR3 length: 15 residues. The CDR3 is CATSELGVSYNEQFF. CDR3 bases: TGTGCCACCAGTGAATTGGGGGTCTCCTACAATGAGCAGTTCTTC.